A selection of T cell receptor beta chains follows, all from one sample in a study of CD8 T cells in ankylosing spondylitis. A single record per CDR3 protein comes from TCRdb applying MiXCR to the 5' RACE reads. Seen here are more than 150,000 distinct CDR3 sequences, 10% to 15% observed once, and the top ten hold 9.5% to 12%. Source material: blood, either unsorted or a sorted T cell fraction (not recorded which). These receptors were obtained from a female donor with ankylosing spondylitis or in good health (not recorded which). The CDR3 runs from the conserved cysteine through the conserved F or W. D genes are given only for firm matches. Only some rows state a clone size, as once, few, many or a class for expanded clones.

j_call | v_call | d_call | clone_size | cdr3_aa | cdr3_nt
TRBJ2-2 | TRBV14 | TRBD2 | many | CASSPTSFGELFF | TGTGCCAGCAGCCCGACTAGCTTCGGGGAGCTGTTTTTT
TRBJ1-1 | TRBV28 | - | many | CASRLRGGATLGAFF | TGTGCCAGCAGACTCCGGGGAGGGGCCACGCTCGGAGCTTTCTTT
TRBJ1-1 | TRBV2 | - | many | CASSEGPRMDTEAFF | TGTGCCAGCAGTGAAGGTCCCCGGATGGACACTGAAGCTTTCTTT
TRBJ2-3 | TRBV20-1 | TRBD2 | few | CSARGLAGDTENTQYF | TGCAGTGCTAGAGGCCTAGCGGGCGATACTGAAAATACGCAGTATTTT
TRBJ2-2 | TRBV6-5 | TRBD2 | - | CASSYSGGTRAGELFF | TGTGCCAGCAGTTACTCGGGAGGGACGAGGGCCGGGGAGCTGTTTTTT
TRBJ1-4 | TRBV11-3 | - | few | CASSLSTLTRNEKLFF | TGTGCCAGCAGCTTAAGTACACTTACTCGAAATGAAAAACTGTTTTTT
TRBJ2-7 | TRBV6-1 | TRBD1 | few | CASSHTGDSSYEQYF | TGTGCCAGCAGTCATACAGGGGATAGCTCCTACGAGCAGTACTTC
TRBJ1-1 | TRBV6-5 | TRBD1 | few | CASSSRTGLTEAFF | TGTGCCAGCAGTTCCCGGACAGGGCTCACTGAAGCTTTCTTT
TRBJ2-5 | TRBV7-2 | TRBD2 | few | CASSFSWAGEEPQYF | TGTGCCAGCAGCTTCAGCTGGGCGGGAGAGGAGCCCCAGTACTTC
TRBJ2-1 | TRBV5-1 | - | - | CASSLALGIYNEQFF | TGCGCCAGCAGCTTGGCCTTGGGGATATACAATGAGCAGTTCTTC
TRBJ2-7 | TRBV7-8 | - | many | CASSPTGLYEQYF | TGTGCCAGCAGCCCAACAGGACTCTACGAGCAGTACTTC
TRBJ1-4 | TRBV14 | TRBD1 | many | CASSSDRGYNEKLFF | TGTGCCAGCAGCTCTGACAGGGGCTACAATGAAAAACTGTTTTTT
TRBJ2-5 | TRBV20-1 | - | many | CSARLEETQYF | TGCAGTGCTAGACTAGAAGAGACCCAGTACTTC
TRBJ1-4 | TRBV29-1 | - | - | CSVEKLFF | TGCAGCGTCGAAAAACTGTTTTTT
TRBJ1-2 | TRBV19 | TRBD1 | few | CASSVTGAGYTF | TGTGCCAGTAGTGTGACAGGGGCTGGCTACACCTTC
TRBJ2-7 | TRBV14 | - | few | CASSQGFSWSYEQYF | TGTGCCAGCAGCCAAGGTTTTTCTTGGAGCTACGAGCAGTACTTC
TRBJ2-1 | TRBV7-8 | TRBD1 | few | CASSSTGGPGEQFF | TGTGCCAGCAGCTCGACAGGGGGCCCCGGTGAGCAGTTCTTC
TRBJ1-4 | TRBV28 | - | many | CASSLRGARGSEKLFF | TGTGCCAGCAGTTTACGGGGGGCGCGGGGCAGTGAAAAACTGTTTTTT
TRBJ2-3 | TRBV20-1 | TRBD2 | many | CSASGASGSVTDTQYF | TGCAGTGCTAGTGGGGCTAGCGGGAGCGTCACAGATACGCAGTATTTT
TRBJ2-5 | TRBV19 | TRBD2 | - | CACGLAVQETQYF | TGTGCCTGCGGGCTAGCGGTGCAAGAGACCCAGTACTTC
TRBJ1-1 | TRBV19 | - | many | CATYRDNRRENTEAFF | TGTGCCACTTACCGGGACAATAGAAGGGAGAACACTGAAGCTTTCTTT
TRBJ1-1 | TRBV7-9 | - | many | CASSLGVYAYTEAFF | TGTGCCAGCAGCTTAGGAGTTTATGCCTACACTGAAGCTTTCTTT